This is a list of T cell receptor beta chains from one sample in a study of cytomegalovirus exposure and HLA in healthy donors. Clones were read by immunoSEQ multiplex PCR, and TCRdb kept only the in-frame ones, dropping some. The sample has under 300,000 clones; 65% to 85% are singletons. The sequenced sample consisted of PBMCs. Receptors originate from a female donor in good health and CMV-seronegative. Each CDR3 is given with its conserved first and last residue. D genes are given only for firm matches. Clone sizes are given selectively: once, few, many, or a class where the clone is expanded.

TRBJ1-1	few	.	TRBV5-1	TGCGCCAGCAGCTTGGTTCGGCCCGGGGACACTGAAGCTTTCTTT	CASSLVRPGDTEAFF
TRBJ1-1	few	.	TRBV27	TGTGCCAGCAGTTCCTTCCCGAACACTGAAGCTTTCTTT	CASSSFPNTEAFF
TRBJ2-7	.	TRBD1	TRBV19	TGTGCCAGTGGAGACAGGGACGAGCAGTACTTC	CASGDRDEQYF
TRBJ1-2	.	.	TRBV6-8	TGTGCCAGTCAGGGCGGCTACACCTTC	CASQGGYTF
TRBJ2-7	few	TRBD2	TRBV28	TGTGCCAGCAAGTGGGGGACTAGCGGCTACGAGCAGTACTTC	CASKWGTSGYEQYF
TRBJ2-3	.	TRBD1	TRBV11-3	TGTGCCAGCAGCTTGGGACAGGGAACAGATACGCAGTATTTT	CASSLGQGTDTQYF
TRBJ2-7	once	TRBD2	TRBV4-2	TGTGCCAGCAGCCAAGCGGGAGGAGCAGCGTACGAGCAGTACTTC	CASSQAGGAAYEQYF
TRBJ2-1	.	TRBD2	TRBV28	TGTGCCAGCAGTATCCGGACTAGCGGGCCCTACAATGAGCAGTTCTTC	CASSIRTSGPYNEQFF
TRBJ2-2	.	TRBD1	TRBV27	TGTGCCAGCCGGACAGGGAGGAACACCGGGGAGCTGTTTTTT	CASRTGRNTGELFF
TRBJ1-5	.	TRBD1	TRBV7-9	TGTGCCAGCAGTCCAGACAGGGGCCAGCCCCAGCATTTT	CASSPDRGQPQHF
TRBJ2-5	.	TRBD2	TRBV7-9	TGTGCCAGCAGCTTATACGGGACTAGCGTTCTTGTAGAGACCCAGTACTTC	CASSLYGTSVLVETQYF
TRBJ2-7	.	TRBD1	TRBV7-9	TGTGCCAGCGGCTCCTCGGGACAGTCTCCCGAGCAGTACTTC	CASGSSGQSPEQYF
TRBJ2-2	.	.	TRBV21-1	TGTGCCAGCATCGTAGCGGGAAAGAACACCGGGGAGCTGTTTTTT	CASIVAGKNTGELFF
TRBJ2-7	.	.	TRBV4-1	TGCGCCAGCAGCTCCGGACAGCCTACCTACGAGCAGTACTTC	CASSSGQPTYEQYF
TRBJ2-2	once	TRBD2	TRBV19	TGTGCCAGTAGTATACCGCGGGGGGCGAAGCTGTTTTTT	CASSIPRGAKLFF
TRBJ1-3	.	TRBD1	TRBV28	TGTGCCAGCAGTCGGGACAGGGGCTCTGGAAACACCATATATTTT	CASSRDRGSGNTIYF
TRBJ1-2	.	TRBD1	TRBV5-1	TGCGCCAGCAGCTCGTACCCCGGGACAGGGGTTAACTATGGCTACACCTTC	CASSSYPGTGVNYGYTF